Shown below are 30 T cell receptor beta chains from a single sample sequenced in a study of T cells in women clearing cervical HPV infection. Produced via immunoSEQ multiplex PCR; TCRdb's table is partial and in-frame only. Recorded for this sample: 35,000 to 45,000 clones. What was sequenced was blood buffy coat. Source of these receptors: a woman aged 18 to 69 with a cervical HPV16 infection that either progressed to CIN3+ or cleared (not recorded which).

As to this clone: The read terminates 3 residues ahead of where the CDR3 ends, so the germline J gene completes it. The chain uses TRBV2 and TRBJ1-2; D possibly corresponds to TRBD1 (6 bases). CDR1 and CDR2 from the germline V gene are SNHLY and FYNNEI. The CDR3 consists of 13 residues. Here the CDR3 reads CASSGGGYNDYTF. The part of the CDR3 DNA that was read is TGTGCCAGCAGTGGCGGGGGCTACAATGAC.

On this clone: The read terminates 3 residues before the CDR3 end, so the remaining end is supplied by the germline J gene. This chain uses TRBV19 with TRBJ2-1; TRBD2 might be the D (6 bases). Germline values: CDR1 LNHDA, CDR2 SQIVND (reference sequence). V was shortened by 3 bases and J by 2 bases, with 8 bases between the two germline ends. The CDR3 length is 14 residues. The CDR3 protein is CASSMGGTYNEQFF. The sequenced part of the CDR3 DNA is TGTGCCAGTAGTATGGGCGGGACCTACAATGAG.

About this clone: Sequencing ends 3 residues short of the CDR3 end; the germline J gene provides the rest. The chain links TRBV20-1 to TRBJ1-2, with D perhaps matching TRBD1 (6 bases). This CDR3 region has 13 residues. V shed 5 bases and J shed 5 bases, with 15 bases lying between them. The germline V gene encodes CDR1 DFQATT and CDR2 SNEGSKA (reference sequence). The CDR3 reads CSAPDSGYYGYTF. CDR3 bases read: TGCAGTGCTCCGGACAGTGGATATTATGGC.

For this clone: The CDR3 end lies 3 residues beyond the end of the read and is filled in from the germline J gene. V usage is TRBV5-4 and J usage is TRBJ2-6; D is undetermined. The ends were cut back, 4 bases at V and 2 bases at J, with 10 bases in the middle. The germline V gene encodes CDR1 SGHNT and CDR2 YYREEE (reference sequence). The CDR3 sequence is 15 residues long. The CDR3 bases that were read are TGTGCCAGCAGCGGCGGTAAGGCTGGGGCCAACGTC. It specifies CASSGGKAGANV. Given in full, the CDR3 is CASSGGKAGANVLTF.

On this clone itself: The read ends 3 residues early relative to the CDR3; the germline J gene fills the gap. The rearrangement joins TRBV20-1 to TRBJ2-2; D remains ambiguous. Trimming took off 0 bases at V and 8 bases at J, with 4 bases between the two ends. Germline V CDR1 and CDR2: DFQATT, SNEGSKA (reference sequence). The CDR3 extends over 11 amino acids. The covered CDR3 bases are TGCAGTGCTAGAGATTATGGGGAG. Amino acids: CSARDYGE. The CDR3 as a whole reads CSARDYGELFF.

Comments on this clone: The read finishes 3 residues shy of the CDR3 end, and the germline J gene is used to complete it. This chain joins TRBV7-2 and TRBJ2-1; possible D gene TRBD2, 6 bases. The CDR3 covers 13 residues. Trimming took off 1 base at V and 7 bases at J, with 8 bases between the two ends. Germline CDR1 SGHTA, CDR2 FQGNSA. CDR3 amino acids: CASSLVGGNEQFF. The part of the CDR3 DNA that was read is TGTGCCAGCAGCTTAGTTGGGGGGAATGAG.

For this clone: From the germline J gene comes the end of the CDR3, since the read stops 3 residues before it. The chain is built from TRBV12-3 or TRBV12-4 and TRBJ1-3, with D tentatively TRBD1 (6 bases). There are 14 residues in the CDR3. V dropped 5 bases and J dropped 0 bases, with 8 bases sitting between them. This chain's CDR3 is CASSGQTSGNTIYF. The DNA read from the CDR3 is TGTGCCAGCAGTGGACAGACCTCTGGAAACACC.

Notes on this clone: The DNA ends 3 residues before the CDR3 does, and the rest of the CDR3 is filled in from the germline J gene. The rearrangement uses TRBV29-1 and TRBJ2-3, with D possibly TRBD2 on 6 matching bases. Germline CDR1 SQVTM, CDR2 ANQGSEA. The length of the CDR3 is 14 residues. The sequenced part of the CDR3 DNA is TGCAGCGTTCCGGTAGCGGAAAACCAAGAGACG. Amino acid sequence: CSVPVAENQET. The whole CDR3 protein is CSVPVAENQETQYF.

Comments on this clone: The read finishes 3 residues shy of the CDR3 end, and the germline J gene is used to complete it. The V gene is TRBV7-9, the J gene TRBJ1-1; TRBD1 matches at 8 bases. CDR3 length equals 14 residues. Germline V lookup: CDR1 SEHNR, CDR2 FQNEAQ (reference sequence). CDR3 DNA (partial): TGTGCCAGCAGCTCGGACAGGGCCGGTTCTTGG. Its protein product is CASSSDRAGSW. The whole CDR3 is CASSSDRAGSWAFF.

For this clone: From the germline J gene comes the end of the CDR3, since the read stops 3 residues before it. This sequence joins TRBV7-9 and TRBJ2-3; TRBD2 aligns across 8 bases. The CDR3 has 14 residues. In germline, CDR1 is SEHNR, CDR2 FQNEAQ (reference sequence). The CDR3 is CASSERTSQETQYF. The sequenced part of the CDR3 DNA is TGTGCCAGCAGCGAAAGGACTAGCCAAGAGACG.

As concerns this clone: The observed sequence ends 3 residues before the CDR3 terminus, with the missing tail filled in from the germline J gene. The chain joins TRBV10-3 to TRBJ1-2; D might be TRBD1 (6 bases). Trimming left V 0 bases short and J 4 bases short, with 15 bases between. CDR1 is ENHRY and CDR2 is SYGVKD in the germline V gene. The CDR3 is 16 residues long. Partial CDR3 DNA: TGTGCCATCAGTGAGTCGATGGTCAGGGGAGGCTATGGC. It codes for CAISESMVRGGYG. The whole CDR3 protein is CAISESMVRGGYGYTF.

On this clone: Read coverage stops 3 residues before the CDR3 terminus; the germline J gene supplies the remainder. The rearrangement links TRBV20-1 to TRBJ2-1; 9 bases fit TRBD2. Germline V lookup: CDR1 DFQATT, CDR2 SNEGSKA (reference sequence). The length of the CDR3 is 17 residues. V lost 1 base and J lost 8; bases outside the gene matches: 15. This CDR3 reads CSARVELAGVGLDEQFF. Incomplete CDR3 DNA: TGCAGTGCTAGAGTCGAATTAGCGGGAGTAGGTCTCGATGAG.

Regarding this clone: The CDR3 end falls 3 residues outside the read, so it is completed with the germline J gene. The V gene is TRBV7-9, the J gene TRBJ2-5; possibly TRBD2 for D (5 bases). V shed 6 bases and J shed 3 bases, with 11 bases lying between them. The V gene's germline CDR1 is SEHNR and CDR2 FQNEAQ (reference sequence). CDR3 size: 13 residues. The DNA read from the CDR3 is TGTGCCAGCAGGAGCGGTCTCAAAGAGACC. The encoded protein is CASRSGLKET. The full CDR3 sequence reads CASRSGLKETQYF. The complete variable domain, with remaining parts taken from reference TRBV7-9 and TRBJ2-5, reads DTGVSQNPRHKITKRGQNVTFRCDPISEHNRLYWYRQTLGQGPEFLTYFQNEAQLEKSRLLSDRFSAERPKGSFSTLEIQRTEQGDSAMYLCASRSGLKETQYFGPGTRLLVL.

Notes on this clone: Read coverage stops 3 residues before the CDR3 terminus; the germline J gene supplies the remainder. The chain carries TRBV9 and TRBJ2-5, with a tentative D call TRBD1 (7 bases). This CDR3 contains 13 residues. CDR1 is SGDLS and CDR2 is YYNGEE in the germline V gene. The V end lost 3 bases, the J end lost 5 bases, and 11 bases lay between the germline ends. The CDR3 sequence: CASSAPGGETQYF. The sequenced part of the CDR3 DNA is TGTGCCAGCAGCGCCCCAGGGGGGGAGACC.

Concerning this clone itself: Sequencing ends 3 residues short of the CDR3 end; the germline J gene provides the rest. This chain connects TRBV13 to TRBJ1-1, with 8 bases that match TRBD1. Germline V CDR1 and CDR2: PRHDT, FYEKMQ (reference sequence). The CDR3 has 15 amino acids. Germline trimming cut 4 bases from V and 3 bases from J; bases unmatched to any gene: 7. CDR3 loop: CASSSFRDRHTEAFF. The CDR3 DNA, read in part, is TGTGCCAGCAGCTCCTTCCGGGACAGGCACACTGAA.

Note on this clone: With the read ending 3 residues before the CDR3 end, the germline J gene is used to fill in that end. The rearrangement uses TRBV19 and TRBJ2-1; 8 nucleotides align to TRBD2. Germline CDR1 reads LNHDA; CDR2 reads SQIVND (reference sequence). This CDR3 has 17 residues. After removal of 9 bases from V and 1 base from J, the junction contained 14 bases not matched to a gene. CDR3 protein: CASIRSSGSGSYNEQFF. The part of the CDR3 DNA that was read is TGTGCCAGCATCCGGTCGAGCGGGAGTGGGTCCTACAATGAG.

Comments on this clone: Germline and junction disagree at one end, which may indicate a read error. The read gets to within 3 residues of the CDR3 end, and the germline J gene fills in the rest. Other DNA sequences from this sample encode an identical CDR3 as well. The chain couples TRBV19 to TRBJ1-3; no firm D call. The CDR3 consists of 13 residues. CDR1 and CDR2 (germline): LNHDA, SQIVND (reference sequence). The sequenced CDR3 bases are TGTGCCAGTAGTATCCAGGCTGGAAACACG. Protein: CASSIQAGNT. The complete CDR3 sequence is CASSIQAGNTIYF.

In regard to this clone: With the read ending 3 residues before the CDR3 end, the germline J gene is used to fill in that end. The chain carries TRBV24-1 and TRBJ2-1, with D possibly TRBD2 on 7 matching bases. The CDR3 spans 16 residues. The germline V gene has CDR1 KGHDR and CDR2 SFDVKD. The V end was cut by 0 bases, the J end by 7 bases, with 15 bases between. The part of the CDR3 DNA that was read is TGTGCCACCAGTGATTTGATGGGGGGGCCTCATAATGAG. Translating gives CATSDLMGGPHNE. The whole CDR3 protein is CATSDLMGGPHNEQFF.

About this clone: The read stops 3 residues short of the end of the CDR3; the missing end is completed from the germline J gene. The rearrangement links TRBV7-9 to TRBJ1-2, with 12 positions matching TRBD1. The CDR3 covers 15 residues. The germline V gene encodes CDR1 SEHNR and CDR2 FQNEAQ (reference sequence). The sequenced CDR3 bases are TGTGCCAGCAGCTCGGGACAGGGGGCGGAAGACGAC. This gives the protein CASSSGQGAEDD. Given in full, the CDR3 is CASSSGQGAEDDYTF.

A word on this clone: The sequenced fragment ends 3 residues before the CDR3 boundary, so the rest is inferred from the germline J gene. V and J are TRBV30 and TRBJ2-3; 7 bases agree with TRBD1. The CDR3 runs to 13 residues. In germline, CDR1 is GTSNPN, CDR2 SVGIG (reference sequence). The covered CDR3 bases are TGTGCCTGGAGGGGACAGCCATTAAATCCG. Protein: CAWRGQPLNP. The entire CDR3 reads CAWRGQPLNPQYF.

Partial CDR3 DNA: TGTGCCAGCAGCCCTCACCGGGACAGGGGGTCACCC. Amino acids: CASSPHRDRGSP. The full CDR3 reads CASSPHRDRGSPLHF. The chain links TRBV5-4 to TRBJ1-6; 11 bases agree with TRBD1. The read ends 3 residues early relative to the CDR3; the germline J gene fills the gap. Trimming removed 4 bases from V and 10 bases from J; junction bases left unmatched: 7. Germline CDR1 is SGHNT and CDR2 is YYREEE (reference sequence). The CDR3 contains 15 residues.

Comment on this clone: The observed sequence ends 3 residues before the CDR3 terminus, with the missing tail filled in from the germline J gene. V and J are TRBV28 and TRBJ2-5; 7 positions agree with TRBD2. The V gene's germline CDR1 is MDHEN and CDR2 SYDVKM. This CDR3 is built from 14 residues. V lost 5 bases to trimming and J lost 5 bases; unmatched junction nucleotides: 8. The CDR3 bases that were read are TGTGCCAGCAGTCTAGGGGAGGGTCGGGAGACC. Translated: CASSLGEGRET. The complete CDR3 protein is CASSLGEGRETQYF.

Worth noting for this clone: From the germline J gene comes the end of the CDR3, since the read stops 3 residues before it. V gene TRBV7-9 combines with J gene TRBJ2-1; no clear D. The V gene's germline CDR1 is SEHNR and CDR2 FQNEAQ (reference sequence). The V gene lost 8 bases and the J gene lost 6 bases, with 14 bases spanning the gap. The CDR3 extends over 13 amino acids. The sequenced part of the CDR3 DNA is TGTGCCAGCTCCCAGGCCATGAGCAATGAG. It specifies CASSQAMSNE. The CDR3 as a whole reads CASSQAMSNEQFF.

Notes on this clone: The sequenced fragment ends 3 residues before the CDR3 boundary, so the rest is inferred from the germline J gene. The J gene is TRBJ1-2, the V gene TRBV5-8, with 11 bases that match TRBD1. CDR3 size: 15 residues. V lost 2 bases, J lost 4 bases, and 4 bases stayed unmatched. In germline, CDR1 is SGHTS, CDR2 YDEGEE. The CDR3 DNA, read in part, is TGTGCCAGCAGCTTCTCCGGGACAGGGGGCTATGGC. Translated: CASSFSGTGGYG. The CDR3 as a whole reads CASSFSGTGGYGYTF.

Incomplete CDR3 DNA: TGTGCCAGCAGCTTAGGACACCCTAACTATGGC. Translating gives CASSLGHPNYG. The full CDR3 sequence reads CASSLGHPNYGYTF. This chain uses TRBV11-2 with TRBJ1-2; D remains unclear. The DNA ends 3 residues before the CDR3 does, and the rest of the CDR3 is filled in from the germline J gene. V was shortened by 1 base and J by 0 bases, with 6 bases between the two germline ends. Germline V gives CDR1 SGHAT, CDR2 FQNNGV. The CDR3 is 14 residues long.

A note on this clone: The CDR3 is cut off 3 residues early in the read; its end comes from the germline J gene. This chain links TRBV30 with TRBJ2-3, with TRBD1 identical over 10 bases. This CDR3 spans 15 amino acids. The germline CDR1 and CDR2 sequences are GTSNPN and SVGIG (reference sequence). The CDR3 DNA, read in part, is TGTGCCTGGAGTGTACCCGGGACAGGGGTGGAGACG. Translated, it gives CAWSVPGTGVET. The CDR3 in full is CAWSVPGTGVETQYF.

CDR3 sequence reads: CASSLSGGLNTIYF. The DNA read from the CDR3 is TGTGCCAGCAGCCTATCGGGGGGGCTAAACACC. The chain carries TRBV9 and TRBJ1-3; a possible D gene is TRBD1 (6 bases). The read ends 3 residues shy of where the CDR3 ends; the end is completed using the germline J gene. The germline V and J ends were trimmed by 4 bases and 6 bases, with 14 bases remaining between them. CDR1 and CDR2 (germline): SGDLS, YYNGEE. The CDR3 totals 14 residues.

To note about this clone: Read coverage stops 3 residues before the CDR3 terminus; the germline J gene supplies the remainder. This rearrangement joins TRBV30 to TRBJ2-1; no clear D. V lost 4 bases and J 3 bases, leaving 10 bases between the germline ends. The germline gives CDR1 GTSNPN, CDR2 SVGIG (reference sequence). The CDR3 is 13 amino acids. CDR3 bases read: TGTGCCTGGAAAAAGCAACTCTACAATGAG. It codes for CAWKKQLYNE. The whole CDR3 is CAWKKQLYNEQFF.

In terms of frequency, this clone is hyperexpanded. The observed sequence ends 3 residues before the CDR3 terminus, with the missing tail filled in from the germline J gene. The chain recombines TRBV5-1 with TRBJ2-2; 7 nucleotides agree with TRBD1. The CDR3 is 15 residues long. V was pared by 5 bases and J by 4 bases, with 8 bases of the junction left unmatched. In germline, CDR1 is SGHRS, CDR2 YFSETQ. CDR3 bases read: TGCGCCAGCAGGCCCACAGGGGATTCCACCGGGGAG. It encodes CASRPTGDSTGE. The whole CDR3 is CASRPTGDSTGELFF.

Concerning this clone: The CDR3 is cut off 3 residues early in the read; its end comes from the germline J gene. V gene TRBV7-6 combines with J gene TRBJ1-2, with D perhaps matching TRBD1 (5 bases). Germline V gene sequence: CDR1 SGHVS, CDR2 FNYEAQ. The CDR3 runs to 16 residues. CDR3 sequence reads: CASSLALGGDYNDYTF. The CDR3 bases that were read are TGTGCCAGCAGCTTAGCCCTCGGGGGAGACTACAATGAC. Full variable domain (outside the CDR3, taken from reference TRBV7-6 and TRBJ1-2): GAGVSQSPRYKVTKRGQDVALRCDPISGHVSLYWYRQALGQGPEFLTYFNYEAQQDKSGLPNDRFSAERPEGSISTLTIQRTEQRDSAMYRCASSLALGGDYNDYTFGSGTRLTVV.